This is a list of T cell receptor beta chains from one sample in a study of blood T cells in healthy people across ages. TCRdb itself ran the 5' RACE reads through MiXCR, one entry per CDR3 protein. The data hold 800,000 or so distinct CDR3 sequences, with 62% observed a single time. Input material: blood. All receptors derive from a man aged 25-40 years in good health. CDR3s include the opening cysteine and the closing phenylalanine or tryptophan. The D gene is left open where the match is weak. Clone sizes are given selectively: once, few, many, or a class where the clone is expanded.

clone_size: .; j_call: TRBJ2-5; v_call: TRBV20-1; d_call: .; cdr3_nt: TGCAGCCTGAGCAGGGAAGAGACCCAGTACTTC; cdr3_aa: CSLSREETQYF
clone_size: .; j_call: TRBJ2-7; v_call: TRBV20-1; d_call: TRBD2; cdr3_nt: TGCAGTGCTACCGGGACTAGCGGGGCCTGGTGGGGCGACAATGAGCAGTACTTC; cdr3_aa: CSATGTSGAWWGDNEQYF
clone_size: .; j_call: TRBJ2-4; v_call: TRBV28; d_call: .; cdr3_nt: TGTGCCAGCAAGCCCCTTGAAGGGGTTGGATGGGAGCAGTACTTC; cdr3_aa: CASKPLEGVGWEQYF
clone_size: once; j_call: TRBJ2-1; v_call: TRBV7-9; d_call: .; cdr3_nt: TGTGCCAGCAGCTTAGAGGGAGGACATGAGCAGTTCTTC; cdr3_aa: CASSLEGGHEQFF
clone_size: .; j_call: TRBJ2-7; v_call: TRBV6-5; d_call: TRBD1; cdr3_nt: TGTGCCAGCAGTCCCACCGGGACAGCATCCTACGAGCAGTACTTC; cdr3_aa: CASSPTGTASYEQYF
clone_size: .; j_call: TRBJ2-5; v_call: TRBV29-1; d_call: .; cdr3_nt: TGCAGCGCCGGGACGCGATACGGGACCCAGTACTTC; cdr3_aa: CSAGTRYGTQYF
clone_size: .; j_call: TRBJ2-1; v_call: TRBV9; d_call: .; cdr3_nt: TGTGCCAGCAGCCCCCCGGGAGCGGGCCTTCAGCAGTTCTTC; cdr3_aa: CASSPPGAGLQQFF
clone_size: .; j_call: TRBJ1-5; v_call: TRBV20-1; d_call: TRBD1; cdr3_nt: TGCAGTGCTAGAGCCGCCGACAGGGGAAATCAGCCCCAGCATTTT; cdr3_aa: CSARAADRGNQPQHF
clone_size: .; j_call: TRBJ2-5; v_call: TRBV6-5; d_call: .; cdr3_nt: TGTGCCAGCAGTTCGACCTCCCCGGGGGAGCAGTACTTC; cdr3_aa: CASSSTSPGEQYF
clone_size: .; j_call: TRBJ2-4; v_call: TRBV29-1; d_call: .; cdr3_nt: TGCAGCGTTGAGCCCAGGGGAAACATTCAGTACTTC; cdr3_aa: CSVEPRGNIQYF
clone_size: .; j_call: TRBJ2-7; v_call: TRBV7-9; d_call: TRBD2; cdr3_nt: TGTGCCAGCAGCTCAGTGACTAGCGGGAACTCCTACGAGCAGTACTTC; cdr3_aa: CASSSVTSGNSYEQYF